These 12 T cell receptor beta chains originate from one sample sequenced in a study of cytomegalovirus exposure and HLA in healthy donors. PCR primers comprised 60 Vbeta and 13 Jbeta primers. The repertoire was sequenced with immunoSEQ multiplex PCR; TCRdb's copy has only in-frame clones and lacks some. The table shows 100,000 to 150,000 clones, with 73% occurring only once. Sequencing was carried out using PBMCs. These receptors were taken from a man aged 60-69 years in good health and CMV-seropositive.

The V and J genes are TRBV27 and TRBJ2-7, with 8 bases matching TRBD1. This CDR3 has 15 residues. Germline CDR1 is MNHEY and CDR2 is SMNVEV (reference sequence). Germline trimming cut 5 bases from V and 7 bases from J; bases unmatched to any gene: 13. CDR3 sequence (DNA): TGTGCCAGCAGTCAAAACCCCAGGGGGCCATGGGAGCAGTACTTC. Amino acid sequence: CASSQNPRGPWEQYF.

V usage is TRBV28 and J usage is TRBJ1-1; no clear D. Germline values: CDR1 MDHEN, CDR2 SYDVKM. The CDR3 covers 11 residues. V was pared by 6 bases and J by 3 bases, with 5 bases between. The CDR3 bases are TGTGCCAGCAGCAAATACACTGAAGCTTTCTTT. As protein: CASSKYTEAFF. Drawing the rest from reference TRBV28 and TRBJ1-1, the complete variable domain is DVKVTQSSRYLVKRTGEKVFLECVQDMDHENMFWYRQDPGLGLRLIYFSYDVKMKEKGDIPEGYSVSREKKERFSLILESASTNQTSMYLCASSKYTEAFFGQGTRLTVV.

The rearrangement links TRBV19 to TRBJ1-5, with D unclear. Germline assignment: CDR1 LNHDA and CDR2 SQIVND (reference sequence). V lost 2 bases and J lost 0, with 8 bases in between. The CDR3 totals 15 residues. This CDR3 is CASSIQAGSNQPQHF. CDR3 nucleotides: TGTGCCAGTAGTATACAAGCGGGTAGCAATCAGCCCCAGCATTTT. The complete variable domain, with remaining parts taken from reference TRBV19 and TRBJ1-5, reads DGGITQSPKYLFRKEGQNVTLSCEQNLNHDAMYWYRQDPGQGLRLIYYSQIVNDFQKGDIAEGYSVSREKKESFPLTVTSAQKNPTAFYLCASSIQAGSNQPQHFGDGTRLSIL.

This clone was detected once. The V call is TRBV4-1, the J call TRBJ2-7, with a tentative D call TRBD2 (6 bases). CDR3 length equals 16 residues. The germline CDR1 and CDR2 sequences are MGHRA and YSYEKL. With 6 bases removed from V and 2 bases from J, the gap between germline ends came to 20 bases. The chain's CDR3 is CASSFALGGGTYEQYF. The CDR3 bases are TGCGCCAGCAGTTTTGCTTTGGGGGGTGGCACCTACGAGCAGTACTTC.

This clone was detected only a few times. The J gene is TRBJ2-7, the V gene TRBV9, with 12 nucleotides matching TRBD2. Germline loops: CDR1 SGDLS, CDR2 YYNGEE. This CDR3 is 16 amino acids long. V was pared by 3 bases and J by 3 bases, with 7 bases of the junction left unmatched. The CDR3 DNA sequence: TGTGCCAGCAGCGGCCAACTAGCGGGGGGACTCTACGAGCAGTACTTC. Its translation is CASSGQLAGGLYEQYF.

The rearrangement uses TRBV19 and TRBJ1-1; 12 nucleotides line up with TRBD1. Germline V CDR1 and CDR2: LNHDA, SQIVND (reference sequence). The CDR3 runs 15 residues. V dropped 7 bases and J dropped 3; count of bases not matched to a gene: 6. CDR3 DNA: TGTGCCAGTATGGGGACAGGGGGCGACGACACTGAAGCTTTCTTT. Translation gives CASMGTGGDDTEAFF.

The V gene is TRBV30, the J gene TRBJ1-2, with 7 bases lining up with TRBD1. V was clipped by 2 bases and J by 1 base; unmatched bases: 7. The CDR3 runs 15 residues. Germline V CDR1 and CDR2: GTSNPN, SVGIG (reference sequence). The CDR3: CAWSRLGGSNYGYTF. CDR3 DNA: TGTGCCTGGAGTCGCTTAGGGGGCAGTAACTATGGCTACACCTTC.

The chain couples TRBV30 to TRBJ2-7; the match to TRBD2 covers 11 bases. V lost 4 bases, J lost 9 bases, and 5 bases stayed unmatched. This CDR3 contains 12 residues. Germline lookup yields CDR1 GTSNPN and CDR2 SVGIG (reference sequence). The CDR3 spells CAWTSGGTGQYF. In DNA form, the CDR3 reads TGTGCCTGGACTAGCGGGGGGACGGGGCAGTACTTC.

The CDR3 is CATSFELTGQSNQPQHF. CDR3 nucleotide sequence: TGTGCCACATCCTTTGAATTGACAGGGCAGAGCAATCAGCCCCAGCATTTT. The genes are TRBV5-4 and TRBJ1-5; 7 bases are a match to TRBD1. This CDR3 contains 17 residues. Germline trimming cut 9 bases from V and 1 base from J; bases unmatched to any gene: 16. Germline V gene data show CDR1 as SGHNT and CDR2 as YYREEE (reference sequence).

The rearrangement joins TRBV19 to TRBJ1-5, with 8 positions matching TRBD1. The CDR3 sequence is 13 residues long. The junction had 3 bases not matched to a gene; V was cut back by 6 bases and J by 5 bases. CDR1 and CDR2 (germline): LNHDA, SQIVND (reference sequence). CDR3 in amino acids: CASSPDRDQPQHF. The CDR3 nucleotides read TGTGCCAGTAGCCCGGACAGGGATCAGCCCCAGCATTTT.

The chain recombines TRBV7-2 with TRBJ2-5; TRBD2 aligns across 14 bases. The CDR3 covers 18 residues. CDR1 SGHTA and CDR2 FQGNSA come from the germline V gene. Trimming at V came to 3 bases and at J to 5 bases, leaving 11 bases not matched to a gene. As DNA, the CDR3 is TGTGCCAGCAGCTTGATGACTAGCGGGGGGGCCTGGTACGAGACCCAGTACTTC. Residues: CASSLMTSGGAWYETQYF. Full variable domain (missing parts from reference TRBV7-2 and TRBJ2-5): GAGVSQSPSNKVTEKGKDVELRCDPISGHTALYWYRQSLGQGLEFLIYFQGNSAPDKSGLPSDRFSAERTGGSVSTLTIQRTQQEDSAVYLCASSLMTSGGAWYETQYFGPGTRLLVL.

This clone was seen a single time. The chain combines TRBV5-6 with TRBJ2-7; D is possibly TRBD1 (5 bases). The CDR3 is made up of 15 amino acids. The germline V gene has CDR1 SGHDT and CDR2 YYEEEE. Trimming left V 0 bases short and J 5 bases short, with 15 bases between. For the CDR3, the DNA is TGTGCCAGCAGCTTGGAGGTGGGGCTGAAGGACGAGCAGTACTTC. Its translation is CASSLEVGLKDEQYF. Supplemented by reference TRBV5-6 and TRBJ2-7, the full variable domain reads DAGVTQSPTHLIKTRGQQVTLRCSPKSGHDTVSWYQQALGQGPQFIFQYYEEEERQRGNFPDRFSGHQFPNYSSELNVNALLLGDSALYLCASSLEVGLKDEQYFGPGTRLTVT.